This T cell receptor (beta chain) was obtained from a study of blood T cell repertoires in COVID-19. About the study: The analysed material was cDNA or gDNA that came from T cells, B-cell-depleted T cells, or PBMCs.

Recruits, aged roughly 18 to 89 years, lived in around 24 US areas. Membership in each cohort depended on participant-reported clinical history. Produced via immunoSEQ multiplex PCR; TCRdb's table is partial and in-frame only. In the table there are 150,000 to 200,000 clones, about 85% of which are singletons. This CDR3 region has 17 residues. This TCR came from a woman in her forties with acute COVID-19. The chain combines TRBV21-1 with TRBJ1-5. TRBV21-1 constitutes a pseudogene. The material sequenced was PBMCs or T cells enriched from blood (not recorded which). The CDR3 protein is CASSKVRGGEGNQPQHF. In DNA, the CDR3 is TGTGCCAGCAGCAAAGTTAGAGGGGGGGAGGGCAATCAGCCCCAGCATTTT.